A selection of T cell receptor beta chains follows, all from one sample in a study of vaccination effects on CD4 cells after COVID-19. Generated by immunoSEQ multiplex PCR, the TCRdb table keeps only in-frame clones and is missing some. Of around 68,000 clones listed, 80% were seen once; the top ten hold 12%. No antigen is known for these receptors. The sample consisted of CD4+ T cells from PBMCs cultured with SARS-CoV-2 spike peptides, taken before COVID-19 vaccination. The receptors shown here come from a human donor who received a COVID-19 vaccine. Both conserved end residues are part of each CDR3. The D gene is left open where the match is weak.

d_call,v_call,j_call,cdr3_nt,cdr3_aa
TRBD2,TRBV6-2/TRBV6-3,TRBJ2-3,TGTGCCAGCAGTAACCCTAGCGGGGGATCCACAGATACGCAGTATTTT,CASSNPSGGSTDTQYF
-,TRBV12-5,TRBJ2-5,TGTGCTAGTGGTAATATTTTCTTGACCCAGTACTTC,CASGNIFLTQYF
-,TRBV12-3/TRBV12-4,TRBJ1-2,TGTGCCAGCAGTTTCGGAGGGGCCGGCTACACCTTC,CASSFGGAGYTF
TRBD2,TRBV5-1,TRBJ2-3,TGCGCCAGCAGCCCAGGAGGGACTAGCGGGGAAGATACGCAGTATTTT,CASSPGGTSGEDTQYF
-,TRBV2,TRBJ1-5,TGTGCCAGCAGTGGGAGCAATCAGCCCCAGCATTTT,CASSGSNQPQHF
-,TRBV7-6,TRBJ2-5,TGTGCCAGCAGCTTAACTAGGGGGGAGACCCAGTACTTC,CASSLTRGETQYF
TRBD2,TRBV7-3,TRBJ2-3,TGTGCCAGCAGTGGTTCGGGGGGGGATACGCAGTATTTT,CASSGSGGDTQYF
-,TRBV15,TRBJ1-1,TGTGCCACCAGCAGAGCGATAAGACAGGTGGGCACTGAAGCTTTCTTT,CATSRAIRQVGTEAFF
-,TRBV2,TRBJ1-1,TGTGCCAGCAGTGATGGTAACATGAACACTGAAGCTTTCTTT,CASSDGNMNTEAFF
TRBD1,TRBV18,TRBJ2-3,TGTGCCAGCTCATTCACGGACAGGGGGCATACAGATACGCAGTATTTT,CASSFTDRGHTDTQYF